These 13 T cell receptor beta chains came from one sample sequenced in a study of a mutant IDH1 vaccine in newly diagnosed glioma. Sample time point: week 11, during vaccination. Every single dose of the vaccine, 300 ug of mutant IDH1 20-mer peptide, came with topical imiquimod. The protocol was immunoSEQ multiplex PCR, while the TCRdb copy is restricted to in-frame clones and leaves out a portion. The sample consists of roughly 130,000 clones, about 80% of them appearing once. For these receptors, no antigen is known. The sequenced sample was PBMCs, obtained from a glioma patient whose treatment included an IDH1 peptide vaccine. The receptors derive from a man aged 40-50 years with glioma.

With respect to this clone: A read error may produce the germline difference seen at one junction end. J is TRBJ1-2 and V is TRBV10-1; D is ambiguous. Germline values: CDR1 WNHNN, CDR2 SYGVQD (reference sequence). The CDR3 consists of 13 residues. CDR3 protein: CATSQQKKYGYTF. CDR3 bases: TGCGCCACCAGTCAACAGAAGAAGTATGGCTACACCTTC.

The chain links TRBV18 to TRBJ1-5; D is perhaps TRBD1 (5 bases). This CDR3 has 14 residues. Germline loops: CDR1 KGHSH, CDR2 LQKENI. V was cut by 2 bases and J by 4 bases, with 9 bases left in between. The CDR3: CASSPGAGNQPQHF. The CDR3 coding sequence is TGTGCCAGCTCACCAGGGGCTGGAAATCAGCCCCAGCATTTT.

The chain carries TRBV12-5 and TRBJ2-2; 9 bases are a match to TRBD1. V gave up 3 bases and J gave up 5 bases; unmatched junction bases: 7. The germline V gene encodes CDR1 LGHNT and CDR2 FRNRAP. The CDR3 runs 16 residues. In nucleotides, the CDR3 is TGTGCTAGTGGTTTTAGCCGGACAGGGGATACCGGGGAGCTGTTTTTT. Amino acid sequence: CASGFSRTGDTGELFF.

This sequence joins TRBV15 and TRBJ1-2; a possible D gene is TRBD1 (5 bases). CDR3 length: 16 residues. Trimming cost V 0 bases and J 4 bases, with 15 bases left between them. Germline-derived CDR1 and CDR2 are LNHNV and YYDKDF (reference sequence). The CDR3 DNA reads TGTGCCACCAGCAGAGATCAGGAGGGGTTGGCCTATGGCTACACCTTC. It encodes CATSRDQEGLAYGYTF. Full variable domain (outside the CDR3, taken from reference TRBV15 and TRBJ1-2): DAMVIQNPRYQVTQFGKPVTLSCSQTLNHNVMYWYQQKSSQAPKLLFHYYDKDFNNEADTPDNFQSRRPNTSFCFLDIRSPGLGDTAMYLCATSRDQEGLAYGYTFGSGTRLTVV.

The J gene is TRBJ2-7, the V gene TRBV11-1, with TRBD2 as a possible D gene (6 bases). CDR3 size: 14 residues. With 0 bases removed from V and 6 bases from J, the gap between germline ends came to 12 bases. The germline V gene has CDR1 SGHAT and CDR2 FQDESV (reference sequence). DNA for the CDR3: TGTGCCAGCAGCTTAGCGGGACTGCCTCGCGAGCAGTACTTC. Its translation: CASSLAGLPREQYF.

This rearrangement joins TRBV7-2 to TRBJ2-5; a possible D gene is TRBD2 (5 bases). Deletions cut 1 base from V and 1 base from J, with 7 bases between. The CDR3 runs to 14 residues. In germline, CDR1 is SGHTA, CDR2 FQGNSA. This chain's CDR3 is CASSLVGVQETQYF. CDR3 DNA: TGTGCCAGCAGCTTAGTGGGAGTCCAAGAGACCCAGTACTTC.

The CDR3 spells CASSLHPLGTEAFF. CDR3 nucleotide sequence: TGCGCCAGCAGCTTGCACCCCTTAGGGACTGAAGCTTTCTTT. J is TRBJ1-1 and V is TRBV5-1; D is ambiguous. Between the trimmed V and J ends, which lost 1 base and 5 bases, there was a span of 12 bases. Germline V gene lookup returns CDR1 SGHRS and CDR2 YFSETQ. The CDR3 consists of 14 residues. Combining the CDR3 with reference TRBV5-1 and TRBJ1-1 gives the whole variable domain KAGVTQTPRYLIKTRGQQVTLSCSPISGHRSVSWYQQTPGQGLQFLFEYFSETQRNKGNFPGRFSGRQFSNSRSEMNVSTLELGDSALYLCASSLHPLGTEAFFGQGTRLTVV.

V is TRBV6-1 and J is TRBJ2-3, with TRBD1 matching over 7 bases. The trim removed 4 bases at V and 3 bases at J, leaving 7 bases unmatched. Germline V CDR1 and CDR2: MNHNS, SASEGT. The CDR3 length is 15 residues. DNA for the CDR3: TGTGCCAGCAGTGTAACCGGGACAGAGACAGATACGCAGTATTTT. Encoded protein: CASSVTGTETDTQYF.

J is TRBJ2-3 and V is TRBV28; TRBD2 matches 15 bases. Germline-derived CDR1 and CDR2 are MDHEN and SYDVKM. This CDR3 has 19 residues. V was clipped by 5 bases and J by 0 bases; unmatched bases: 9. DNA for the CDR3: TGTGCCAGCAGTCCAGGGACTAGCGGGAGGCACCCTAGCACAGATACGCAGTATTTT. This translates into CASSPGTSGRHPSTDTQYF.

The sample holds a few counts of this clone. V is TRBV19 and J is TRBJ1-5, with D perhaps TRBD1 (6 bases). The germline V gene has CDR1 LNHDA and CDR2 SQIVND (reference sequence). This CDR3 has 13 residues. V was cut by 6 bases and J by 5 bases, with 11 bases left in between. The DNA of the CDR3 is TGTGCCAGTAGCTACAGGGTTGATCAGCCCCAGCATTTT. Amino acids: CASSYRVDQPQHF.

The table lists this clone with a count of one. The gene calls are TRBV11-2 and TRBJ2-7, with a possible D match to TRBD1 (6 bases). Germline loops: CDR1 SGHAT, CDR2 FQNNGV. The CDR3 sequence is 14 residues long. V was cut by 0 bases and J by 7 bases, with 13 bases left in between. The CDR3 bases are TGTGCCAGCAGCTTAGAGATTCACAGGGATGAGCAGTACTTC. The encoded protein is CASSLEIHRDEQYF.

This chain joins TRBV28 and TRBJ2-3; 8 nucleotides agree with TRBD2. Trimming cost V 5 bases and J 5 bases; bases outside gene matches: 9. This CDR3 is 15 amino acids long. Germline assignment: CDR1 MDHEN and CDR2 SYDVKM. The CDR3 loop is CASSPYGTRGDTQYF. The CDR3, as DNA: TGTGCCAGCAGTCCATACGGGACTAGGGGAGATACGCAGTATTTT.

V and J are TRBV14 and TRBJ2-1; possibly TRBD1 for D (5 bases). CDR1 and CDR2 (germline): SGHDN, FVKESK. With 4 bases removed from V and 9 bases from J, the gap between germline ends came to 10 bases. The CDR3 runs 12 residues. The CDR3 DNA reads TGTGCCAGCAGCCCATTTCAGGGTGAGCAGTTCTTC. It encodes CASSPFQGEQFF.